Shown below are 17 T cell receptor beta chains from a single sample sequenced in a study of graft-versus-host responses after intestinal transplantation. Only in-frame clones appear in the TCRdb table, and some are missing; sequencing was by immunoSEQ multiplex PCR. The sample holds more than 90,000 clones, 85% to 95% seen once. Their antigens remain unidentified. Material: unstimulated CD8+ T cells sorted from spleen or lymph node cells, obtained before intestinal transplant. These receptors all come from a human donor who received an intestinal transplant.

The rearrangement links TRBV4-1 to TRBJ1-2, with TRBD1 identical over 9 bases. The CDR3 is made up of 15 amino acids. Germline-derived CDR1 and CDR2 are MGHRA and YSYEKL. V lost 3 bases to trimming and J lost 4 bases; unmatched junction nucleotides: 6. CDR3 DNA: TGCGCCAGCAGCCATTCGGGACAGGGAGGCTATGGCTACACCTTC. Translating gives CASSHSGQGGYGYTF.

This chain links TRBV9 with TRBJ2-5, with TRBD2 as a possible D gene (6 bases). The CDR3 loop spans 15 amino acids. Germline V gene data show CDR1 as SGDLS and CDR2 as YYNGEE. The V end lost 0 bases, the J end lost 4 bases, and 13 bases lay between the germline ends. CDR3 protein: CASSVVGLMGETQYF. In DNA form, the CDR3 reads TGTGCCAGCAGCGTAGTGGGACTCATGGGAGAGACCCAGTACTTC.

The rearrangement links TRBV5-4 to TRBJ2-7; 16 nucleotides align to TRBD2. The CDR3 covers 18 residues. The V and J ends lost 4 bases and 2 bases, in that order; junction bases with no gene match: 9. Per the germline V gene, CDR1 is SGHNT and CDR2 is YYREEE (reference sequence). The CDR3 DNA reads TGTGCCAGCAGCGGGGGACTAGCGGGAGGGGAGAAGGCCTACGAGCAGTACTTC. Translation: CASSGGLAGGEKAYEQYF.

This rearrangement joins TRBV13 to TRBJ1-5; D might be TRBD1 (6 bases). Trimming left V 3 bases short and J 3 bases short, with 9 bases between. CDR1 is PRHDT, CDR2 FYEKMQ, per germline (reference sequence). This CDR3 contains 14 residues. The CDR3 sequence: CASSFRGANQPQHF. DNA of the CDR3: TGTGCCAGCAGCTTTCGGGGGGCCAATCAGCCCCAGCATTTT.

The genes are TRBV5-8 and TRBJ2-2; D gene ambiguous. In germline, CDR1 is SGHTS, CDR2 YDEGEE. The V gene lost 1 base and the J gene lost 6 bases, with 13 bases spanning the gap. CDR3 length: 15 residues. The CDR3 sequence: CASSLFLSFSGELFF. As DNA, the CDR3 is TGTGCCAGCAGCTTGTTCTTGTCGTTTTCCGGGGAGCTGTTTTTT.

This chain uses TRBV19 with TRBJ2-1, with D uncertain. From germline, CDR1 is LNHDA and CDR2 SQIVND (reference sequence). V was cut by 3 bases and J by 1 base, with 19 bases left in between. This CDR3 region has 18 residues. CDR3 region: CASSISGPIVGSYNEQFF. As DNA, the CDR3 is TGTGCCAGTAGTATCTCAGGCCCCATCGTGGGTTCCTACAATGAGCAGTTCTTC. Filled out from reference TRBV19 and TRBJ2-1, the complete variable domain reads DGGITQSPKYLFRKEGQNVTLSCEQNLNHDAMYWYRQDPGQGLRLIYYSQIVNDFQKGDIAEGYSVSREKKESFPLTVTSAQKNPTAFYLCASSISGPIVGSYNEQFFGPGTRLTVL.

The CDR3 bases are TGTGCCAGCAGCCCGGCTAGCGGGAACTACGAGCAGTACTTC. Amino acid sequence: CASSPASGNYEQYF. The chain joins TRBV6-4 to TRBJ2-7, with 9 bases fitting TRBD2. With 6 bases clipped from V and 3 bases from J, the junction kept 6 bases outside the gene matches. Germline V CDR1 and CDR2: MRHNA, SNTAGT. This CDR3 comprises 14 residues.

The J gene is TRBJ2-7, the V gene TRBV7-9, with D possibly matching TRBD2 (6 bases). The CDR3 contains 13 residues. Germline CDR1 reads SEHNR; CDR2 reads FQNEAQ (reference sequence). V was pared by 7 bases and J by 4 bases, with 14 bases between. Here the CDR3 reads CASIPSGGYEQYF. The CDR3 coding sequence is TGTGCCAGCATTCCCAGTGGGGGGTACGAGCAGTACTTC.

J is TRBJ2-1 and V is TRBV27; no firm D call. The V and J ends lost 0 bases and 5 bases respectively, with 2 bases between them. Germline CDR1 MNHEY, CDR2 SMNVEV (reference sequence). The CDR3 loop spans 12 amino acids. Written as DNA, the CDR3 is TGTGCCAGCAGTTTATCCAACAATGAGCAGTTCTTC. Translating gives CASSLSNNEQFF.

V and J are TRBV29-1 and TRBJ1-1, with D tentatively TRBD1 (6 bases). Trimming pared 4 bases from V and 3 bases from J, leaving 15 bases between. The CDR3 extends over 14 amino acids. CDR1 is SQVTM, CDR2 ANQGSEA, per germline. The CDR3 DNA reads as TGCAGCGTTGGCTCAGGGGATGGGGACACTGAAGCTTTCTTT. This codes for CSVGSGDGDTEAFF.

The rearrangement uses TRBV5-1 and TRBJ2-1; TRBD1 aligns across 8 bases. V was pared by 5 bases and J by 3 bases, with 13 bases of the junction left unmatched. Germline V gene data show CDR1 as SGHRS and CDR2 as YFSETQ. The CDR3 runs 17 residues. The DNA for the CDR3 is TGCGCCAGCAGTCCTGGACAGGGCAGGAGTTTCTACAATGAGCAGTTCTTC. Translation gives CASSPGQGRSFYNEQFF.

CDR3 loop: CASSLLWRESYGYTF. CDR3 coding DNA: TGTGCCAGCAGCTTGCTCTGGCGGGAAAGCTATGGCTACACCTTC. The chain has TRBV5-4 and TRBJ1-2, with D unresolved. The CDR3 spans 15 residues. Looked up from germline, CDR1 is SGHNT and CDR2 is YYREEE (reference sequence). V lost 1 base and J lost 4, with 14 bases in between.

The rearrangement joins TRBV28 to TRBJ2-1; 12 nucleotides agree with TRBD2. V was clipped by 3 bases and J by 4 bases; unmatched bases: 4. The CDR3 runs to 16 residues. CDR1 and CDR2 from the germline V gene are MDHEN and SYDVKM. The CDR3 DNA reads as TGTGCCAGCAGTTTGCGGACTAGCGGGGATTACAATGAGCAGTTCTTC. Residues: CASSLRTSGDYNEQFF.

The chain has TRBV19 and TRBJ2-3; TRBD2 agrees at 11 bases. The V gene's germline CDR1 is LNHDA and CDR2 SQIVND (reference sequence). The length of the CDR3 is 15 residues. The ends lost 6 bases at V and 5 bases at J; junction bases unmatched: 7. Written as DNA, the CDR3 is TGTGCCAGTAGCCATAGCGGGGGGGCCGGAGATACGCAGTATTTT. Translated, it gives CASSHSGGAGDTQYF.

As to this clone: Other DNA sequences in this specimen translate into the identical CDR3. This sequence joins TRBV6-1 and TRBJ1-1; D possibly corresponds to TRBD1 (6 bases). Germline-derived CDR1 and CDR2 are MNHNS and SASEGT. The V end was cut by 2 bases, the J end by 0 bases, with 13 bases between. The CDR3 covers 16 residues. The DNA for the CDR3 is TGTGCCAGCAGTGAACTACAGGGCTTTATGAACACTGAAGCTTTCTTT. This translates into CASSELQGFMNTEAFF.

The count of this clone is one. The chain is built from TRBV27 and TRBJ2-7; tentative D call: TRBD1 (6 bases). The germline gives CDR1 MNHEY, CDR2 SMNVEV (reference sequence). The CDR3 spans 14 residues. V was cut by 4 bases and J by 4 bases, with 14 bases left in between. For the CDR3, the DNA is TGTGCCAGCAGTTCACAGGGAGAGGGTTACGAGCAGTACTTC. Translating gives CASSSQGEGYEQYF.

The CDR3 DNA reads as TGCGCCAGCAGCTTCGATTGGGGCGGCTCCTACAATGAGCAGTTCTTC. It encodes CASSFDWGGSYNEQFF. J is TRBJ2-1 and V is TRBV4-3, with D possibly matching TRBD1 (5 bases). Germline assignment: CDR1 LGHNA and CDR2 YSLEER. V was shortened by 5 bases and J by 0 bases, with 14 bases between the two germline ends. CDR3 length: 16 amino acids.